Listed below are T cell receptor beta chains from one sample, sequenced in a study of neurological immune-mediated disorders. TCRdb re-analysed the 5' RACE reads in MiXCR, keeping a single row per CDR3 protein. The sample yields tens of thousands of distinct CDR3 sequences, under 9.5% seen once. The sequencing sample was made of PBMCs. These receptors came from a woman aged 40-49 years in good health. Each CDR3 is given with its conserved first and last residue. The order of the fields is V gene, clone size, J gene, D gene, CDR3 protein, CDR3 DNA. D genes are given only for firm matches. A row's size may be missing; if present it is once, few, many or a size class.

>TRBV12-3/TRBV12-4|many|TRBJ2-5|TRBD2
CASSLTSGSHETQYF
TGTGCCAGCAGTTTAACTAGCGGGAGTCATGAGACCCAGTACTTC
>TRBV6-5|many|TRBJ1-5|-
CASRLDSNQPQHF
TGTGCCAGCAGACTCGATAGCAATCAGCCCCAGCATTTT
>TRBV29-1|many|TRBJ2-1|TRBD1
CSVTGQGVDNEQFF
TGCAGCGTGACGGGACAGGGAGTAGACAATGAGCAGTTCTTC
>TRBV12-3/TRBV12-4|many|TRBJ2-5|-
CASSLRQGETQYF
TGTGCCAGCAGTTTAAGGCAGGGAGAGACCCAGTACTTC
>TRBV12-3/TRBV12-4|many|TRBJ2-2|-
CATGGAANTGELFF
TGTGCCACGGGCGGGGCAGCGAACACCGGGGAGCTGTTTTTT
>TRBV20-1|many|TRBJ2-2|TRBD1
CSARQGVNTGELFF
TGCAGTGCAAGACAGGGGGTGAACACCGGGGAGCTGTTTTTT
>TRBV27|many|TRBJ2-7|-
CATKRDPGVLEQYF
TGTGCCACAAAGAGGGACCCAGGGGTTTTGGAGCAGTACTTC
>TRBV7-2|many|TRBJ2-1|TRBD2
CASSLEAAGYNEQFF
TGTGCCAGCAGCTTAGAGGCAGCGGGGTACAATGAGCAGTTCTTC
>TRBV6-2/TRBV6-3|-|TRBJ2-5|TRBD2
CASTGGRGVPETKYF
TGTGCCAGCACCGGCGGGAGGGGGGTTCCGGAGACCAAGTACTTC
>TRBV3-1|many|TRBJ2-2|-
CASRGITLRTGELFF
TGTGCCAGCAGGGGGATTACCTTACGGACCGGGGAGCTGTTTTTT
>TRBV5-1|many|TRBJ1-6|TRBD1
CASSLDGTVANSPLHF
TGCGCCAGCAGCTTGGACGGGACAGTCGCTAATTCACCCCTCCACTTT
>TRBV5-5|-|TRBJ2-7|TRBD2
CASSVTGTGGYEQYF
TGTGCCAGCAGCGTTACCGGGACGGGGGGCTACGAGCAGTACTTC
>TRBV5-1|many|TRBJ2-7|TRBD2
CASRERLAGDEQYF
TGCGCCAGCAGGGAAAGACTAGCGGGAGACGAGCAGTACTTC
>TRBV5-1|few|TRBJ1-5|-
CASSLGGPDSNQPQHF
TGCGCCAGCAGCTTGGGAGGCCCCGATAGCAATCAGCCCCAGCATTTT
>TRBV10-3|-|TRBJ1-2|-
CAISDSDSYGYTF
TGTGCCATCAGTGACTCGGACAGCTATGGCTACACCTTC
>TRBV5-1|many|TRBJ1-4|TRBD1
CASSLEVTGGLNEKLFF
TGCGCCAGCAGCTTGGAGGTGACAGGGGGCCTTAATGAAAAACTGTTTTTT
>TRBV12-3/TRBV12-4|medium-sized|TRBJ2-1|-
CASRKTGLNEQFF
TGTGCCAGCAGAAAGACAGGTCTCAATGAGCAGTTCTTC